Listed here are 5 T cell receptor beta chains from one sample, sequenced in a study of CD8 T cells in Susac syndrome. With random hexamers, reverse transcription was performed on roughly 0.45 to 1 ug of RNA. TCRdb re-derived calls from the immunoSEQ multiplex PCR reads in MiXCR, one entry per CDR3 protein. The top ten hold around 0.21% of the sample, which has roughly 140,000 distinct CDR3 sequences, roughly 94% seen once. What was sequenced was CD8+ T cells from PBMCs. These receptor sequences come from a human donor with multiple sclerosis.

The V call is TRBV27, the J call TRBJ1-1; D unclear. The CDR3 contains 12 residues. Trimming stripped 7 bases from V and 2 bases from J, with 8 bases between. In germline, CDR1 is MNHEY, CDR2 SMNVEV (reference sequence). Written as DNA, the CDR3 is TGTGCCAGCAAGTCGGGTAACACTGAAGCTTTCTTT. It translates to CASKSGNTEAFF.

This chain uses TRBV4-2 with TRBJ2-1; 10 nucleotides match TRBD1. Germline V gene sequence: CDR1 LGHNA, CDR2 YNFKEQ. The CDR3 totals 17 residues. J lost 3 bases, V lost 0 bases, and 5 bases had no gene match. Written as DNA, the CDR3 is TGTGCCAGCAGCCAAGATCCGGGACAGGGGTTCTACAATGAGCAGTTCTTC. Translating it yields CASSQDPGQGFYNEQFF.

This chain uses TRBV7-9 with TRBJ1-6; 7 positions match TRBD1. The CDR3 loop spans 17 amino acids. J was trimmed by 10 bases and V by 4 bases; bases with no gene match: 16. CDR1 is SEHNR and CDR2 is FQNEAQ in the germline V gene (reference sequence). This CDR3 reads CASSSPLPGQQKSPLHF. The CDR3 DNA is TGTGCCAGCAGCTCACCTCTTCCGGGACAGCAAAAATCACCCCTCCACTTT. Full variable domain (remainder filled in from reference TRBV7-9 and TRBJ1-6): DTGVSQNPRHKITKRGQNVTFRCDPISEHNRLYWYRQTLGQGPEFLTYFQNEAQLEKSRLLSDRFSAERPKGSFSTLEIQRTEQGDSAMYLCASSSPLPGQQKSPLHFGNGTRLTVT.

The chain is built from TRBV30 and TRBJ1-2, with D maybe TRBD1 (5 bases). Germline V lookup: CDR1 GTSNPN, CDR2 SVGIG (reference sequence). V lost 1 base and J lost 6, with 12 bases in between. The CDR3 sequence is 13 residues long. The CDR3 spells CAWSGGVHHGYTF. CDR3 nucleotide sequence: TGTGCCTGGAGTGGAGGGGTCCATCATGGCTACACCTTC.

This chain connects TRBV6-5 to TRBJ1-6; tentatively, D is TRBD1 (6 bases). This CDR3 has 15 amino acids. Trimming took 2 bases from V and 10 from J, leaving 15 bases between them. Germline V CDR1 and CDR2: MNHEY, SVGAGI. The CDR3 DNA reads TGTGCCAGCAGTTACGAAACAGGGAGTGGGTCACCCCTCCACTTT. Encoded protein: CASSYETGSGSPLHF.